These 10 T cell receptor beta chains came from one sample sequenced in a study of blood T cell repertoires in COVID-19. The assay was immunoSEQ multiplex PCR, and TCRdb's table has in-frame clones only and misses some. The sample carries fewer than 95,000 clones, around 80% recorded once. The sequenced sample consisted of peripheral blood. Source of these receptors: a human donor in a cohort sampled during active COVID-19.

As DNA, the CDR3 is TGTGCCAGCAGTCCATTGGACAGCTTAAAATCACCCCTCCACTTT. This sequence encodes CASSPLDSLKSPLHF. The V and J genes are TRBV27 and TRBJ1-6; D possibly corresponds to TRBD1 (6 bases). V dropped 5 bases and J dropped 10 bases, with 18 bases sitting between them. The CDR3 length is 15 residues. Per the germline V gene, CDR1 is MNHEY and CDR2 is SMNVEV (reference sequence).

CDR3 protein: CASSRADQPQHF. For the CDR3, the DNA is TGTGCCAGCAGCCGAGCAGATCAGCCCCAGCATTTT. V and J are TRBV6-6 and TRBJ1-5; D not certain. The V and J ends lost 6 bases and 5 bases respectively, with 8 bases between them. The CDR3 has 12 residues. CDR1 and CDR2 (germline): MNHNY, SVGAGI (reference sequence).

The chain combines TRBV5-1 with TRBJ2-1; 8 bases match TRBD2. Germline V gene sequence: CDR1 SGHRS, CDR2 YFSETQ. This CDR3 has 16 amino acids. V was clipped by 6 bases and J by 3 bases; unmatched bases: 11. CDR3 residues: CASNEGNRGGYNEQFF. DNA of the CDR3: TGCGCCAGCAACGAAGGGAATCGGGGGGGCTACAATGAGCAGTTCTTC. Looking up the rest from reference TRBV5-1 and TRBJ2-1 gives the full variable domain: KAGVTQTPRYLIKTRGQQVTLSCSPISGHRSVSWYQQTPGQGLQFLFEYFSETQRNKGNFPGRFSGRQFSNSRSEMNVSTLELGDSALYLCASNEGNRGGYNEQFFGPGTRLTVL.

This chain links TRBV7-2 with TRBJ1-4; TRBD1 agrees at 7 bases. The V and J ends lost 5 bases and 7 bases, in that order; junction bases with no gene match: 10. CDR1 SGHTA and CDR2 FQGNSA come from the germline V gene. This CDR3 is built from 15 residues. The CDR3 DNA reads TGTGCCAGCAGCCTAGGGCACAGGGGAGGTGAAAAACTGTTTTTT. It translates to CASSLGHRGGEKLFF.

The genes are TRBV29-1 and TRBJ1-5, with D unresolved. Germline V lookup: CDR1 SQVTM, CDR2 ANQGSEA. The CDR3 runs 13 residues. V lost 6 bases, J lost 4 bases, and 13 bases lay in between. As DNA, the CDR3 is TGCAGCGTGGGGTCTAGCGGTAATCAGCCCCAGCATTTT. Amino acids: CSVGSSGNQPQHF.

The V and J genes are TRBV29-1 and TRBJ2-1; 10 positions match TRBD2. The germline V gene has CDR1 SQVTM and CDR2 ANQGSEA. The J segment lost 2 bases and the V segment lost 6 bases, leaving 4 bases of the junction unmatched. The CDR3 spans 14 residues. The CDR3 is CSVTGTSAYNEQFF. The CDR3 region has the DNA TGCAGCGTGACCGGGACTAGCGCCTACAATGAGCAGTTCTTC.

The V call is TRBV27, the J call TRBJ2-3; TRBD2 aligns across 11 bases. Trimming took 6 bases from V and 8 from J; bases not matched to a gene: 7. The CDR3 sequence is 14 residues long. CDR1 MNHEY and CDR2 SMNVEV come from the germline V gene (reference sequence). Written as DNA, the CDR3 is TGTGCCAGCAGAGTAGCGGGGGGGCTGGGTACGCAGTATTTT. Its protein is CASRVAGGLGTQYF.

This chain uses TRBV28 with TRBJ1-1; D unclear. V was pared by 5 bases and J by 4 bases, with 8 bases between. Germline V gene data show CDR1 as MDHEN and CDR2 as SYDVKM. The CDR3 sequence is 12 residues long. CDR3 sequence reads: CASSTYRTEAFF. In DNA, the CDR3 is TGTGCCAGCAGTACCTACCGCACTGAAGCTTTCTTT. Using reference TRBV28 and TRBJ1-1 for the parts outside the CDR3, the full variable domain is DVKVTQSSRYLVKRTGEKVFLECVQDMDHENMFWYRQDPGLGLRLIYFSYDVKMKEKGDIPEGYSVSREKKERFSLILESASTNQTSMYLCASSTYRTEAFFGQGTRLTVV.

This chain connects TRBV4-1 to TRBJ2-1, with 11 nucleotides matching TRBD1. The V gene's germline CDR1 is MGHRA and CDR2 YSYEKL. V shed 3 bases and J 6 bases; nucleotides not matched to a gene: 1. This CDR3 contains 14 residues. As DNA, the CDR3 is TGCGCCAGCAGCCACGGGACAGGGGGCAATGAGCAGTTCTTC. Protein sequence: CASSHGTGGNEQFF.

There are a few counts of this clone. V gene TRBV4-1 combines with J gene TRBJ1-4; D might be TRBD1 (6 bases). The CDR3 totals 14 residues. Trimming pared 4 bases from V and 10 bases from J, leaving 16 bases between. Germline V CDR1 and CDR2: MGHRA, YSYEKL. CDR3 nucleotide sequence: TGCGCCAGCAGCCCACAGGAGGCGACAGGAAAACTGTTTTTT. Translation gives CASSPQEATGKLFF.